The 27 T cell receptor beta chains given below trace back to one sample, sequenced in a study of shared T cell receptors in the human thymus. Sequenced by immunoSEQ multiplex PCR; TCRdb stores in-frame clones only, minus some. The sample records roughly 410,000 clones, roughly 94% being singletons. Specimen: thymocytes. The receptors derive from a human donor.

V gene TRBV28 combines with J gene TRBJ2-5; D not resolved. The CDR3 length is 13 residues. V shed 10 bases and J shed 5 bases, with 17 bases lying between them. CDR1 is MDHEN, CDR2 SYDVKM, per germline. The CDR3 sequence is CAITPAAAETQYF. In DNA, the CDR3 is TGTGCCATCACCCCTGCGGCAGCGGAGACCCAGTACTTC.

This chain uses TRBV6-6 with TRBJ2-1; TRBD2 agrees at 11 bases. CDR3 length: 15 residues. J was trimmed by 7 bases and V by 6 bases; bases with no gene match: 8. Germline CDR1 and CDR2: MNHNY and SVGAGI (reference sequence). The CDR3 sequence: CASRLAGGPPNEQFF. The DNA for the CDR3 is TGTGCCAGCAGATTAGCGGGAGGGCCCCCGAATGAGCAGTTCTTC.

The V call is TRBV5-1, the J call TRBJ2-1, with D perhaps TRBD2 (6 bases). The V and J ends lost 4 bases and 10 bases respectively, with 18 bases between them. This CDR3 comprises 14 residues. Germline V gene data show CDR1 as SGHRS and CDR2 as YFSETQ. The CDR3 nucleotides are TGCGCCAGCAGCCCCGGCGGTAGCGGACTGGAGCAGTTCTTC. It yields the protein CASSPGGSGLEQFF.

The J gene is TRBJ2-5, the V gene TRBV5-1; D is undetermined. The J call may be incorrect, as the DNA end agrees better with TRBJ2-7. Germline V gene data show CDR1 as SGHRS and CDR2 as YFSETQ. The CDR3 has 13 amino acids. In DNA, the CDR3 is TGCGCCAGCAGTGATAGGACCACCTACGAGCAGTACTTC. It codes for CASSDRTTYEQYF.

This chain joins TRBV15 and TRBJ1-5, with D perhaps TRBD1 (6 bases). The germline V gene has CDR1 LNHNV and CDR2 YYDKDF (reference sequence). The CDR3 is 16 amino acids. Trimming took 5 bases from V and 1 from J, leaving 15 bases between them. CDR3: CATSGLQGLSNQPQHF. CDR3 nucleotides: TGTGCCACCAGCGGGCTACAGGGCTTGAGCAATCAGCCCCAGCATTTT.

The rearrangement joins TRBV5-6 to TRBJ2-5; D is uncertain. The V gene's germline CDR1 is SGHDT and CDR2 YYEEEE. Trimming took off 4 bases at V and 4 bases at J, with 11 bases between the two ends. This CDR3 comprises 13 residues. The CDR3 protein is CASSRTQGETQYF. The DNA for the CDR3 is TGTGCCAGCAGCCGGACCCAAGGAGAGACCCAGTACTTC. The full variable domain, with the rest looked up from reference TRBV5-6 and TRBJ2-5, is DAGVTQSPTHLIKTRGQQVTLRCSPKSGHDTVSWYQQALGQGPQFIFQYYEEEERQRGNFPDRFSGHQFPNYSSELNVNALLLGDSALYLCASSRTQGETQYFGPGTRLLVL.

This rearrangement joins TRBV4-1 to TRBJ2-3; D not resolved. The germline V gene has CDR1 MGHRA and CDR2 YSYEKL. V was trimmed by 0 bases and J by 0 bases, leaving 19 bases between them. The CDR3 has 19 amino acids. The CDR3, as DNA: TGCGCCAGCAGCCAAGATCGGCTGTGGCCGGGTGCAAGCACAGATACGCAGTATTTT. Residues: CASSQDRLWPGASTDTQYF.

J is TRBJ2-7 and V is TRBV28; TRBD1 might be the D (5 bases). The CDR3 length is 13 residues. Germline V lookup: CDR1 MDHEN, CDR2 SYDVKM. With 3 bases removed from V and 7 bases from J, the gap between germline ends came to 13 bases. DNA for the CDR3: TGTGCCAGCAGTTTTCCCAGGGCCAGGGAGCAGTACTTC. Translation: CASSFPRAREQYF. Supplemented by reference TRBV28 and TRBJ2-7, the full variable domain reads DVKVTQSSRYLVKRTGEKVFLECVQDMDHENMFWYRQDPGLGLRLIYFSYDVKMKEKGDIPEGYSVSREKKERFSLILESASTNQTSMYLCASSFPRAREQYFGPGTRLTVT.

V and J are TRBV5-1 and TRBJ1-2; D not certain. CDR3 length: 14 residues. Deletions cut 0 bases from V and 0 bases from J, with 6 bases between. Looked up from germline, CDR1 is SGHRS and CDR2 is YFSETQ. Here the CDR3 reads CASSLGDSNYGYTF. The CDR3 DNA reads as TGCGCCAGCAGCTTGGGAGACTCTAACTATGGCTACACCTTC.

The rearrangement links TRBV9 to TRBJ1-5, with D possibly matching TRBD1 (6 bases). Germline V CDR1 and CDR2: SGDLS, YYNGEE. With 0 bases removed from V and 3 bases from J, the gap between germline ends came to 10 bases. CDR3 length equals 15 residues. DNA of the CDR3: TGTGCCAGCAGCGTAGGGTGGGGGCACAATCAGCCCCAGCATTTT. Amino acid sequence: CASSVGWGHNQPQHF.

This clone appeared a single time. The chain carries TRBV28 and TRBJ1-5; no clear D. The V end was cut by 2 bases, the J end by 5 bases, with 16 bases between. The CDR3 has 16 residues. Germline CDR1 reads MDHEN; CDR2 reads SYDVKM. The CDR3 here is CASSLRQDSWDQPQHF. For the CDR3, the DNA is TGTGCCAGCAGTTTACGGCAAGACTCCTGGGATCAGCCCCAGCATTTT.

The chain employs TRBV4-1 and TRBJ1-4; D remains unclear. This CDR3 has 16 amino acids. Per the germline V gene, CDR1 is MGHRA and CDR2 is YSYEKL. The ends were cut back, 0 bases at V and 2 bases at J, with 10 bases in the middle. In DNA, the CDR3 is TGCGCCAGCAGCCAAGATTGCGTGGGGACTAATGAAAAACTGTTTTTT. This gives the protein CASSQDCVGTNEKLFF.

CDR3 coding DNA: TGTGCCAGCAGCCAAGTCCCAGGGGAGGGCGAGCAGTACTTC. Translation gives CASSQVPGEGEQYF. This sequence joins TRBV14 and TRBJ2-7; D is perhaps TRBD2 (7 bases). CDR1 and CDR2 from the germline V gene are SGHDN and FVKESK. V was pared by 1 base and J by 6 bases, with 13 bases between. CDR3 length equals 14 residues.

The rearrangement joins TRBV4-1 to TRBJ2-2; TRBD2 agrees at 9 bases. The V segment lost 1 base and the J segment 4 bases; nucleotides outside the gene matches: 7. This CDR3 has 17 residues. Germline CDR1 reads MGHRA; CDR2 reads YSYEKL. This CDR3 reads CASSQVAGGGFTGELFF. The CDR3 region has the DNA TGCGCCAGCAGCCAAGTCGCGGGAGGGGGCTTCACCGGGGAGCTGTTTTTT.

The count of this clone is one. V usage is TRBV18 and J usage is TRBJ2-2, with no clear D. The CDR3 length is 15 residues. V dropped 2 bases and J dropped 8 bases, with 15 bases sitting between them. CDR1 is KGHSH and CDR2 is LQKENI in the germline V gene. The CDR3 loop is CASSPVLPYPGELFF. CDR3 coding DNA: TGTGCCAGCTCACCAGTACTCCCGTACCCAGGGGAGCTGTTTTTT.

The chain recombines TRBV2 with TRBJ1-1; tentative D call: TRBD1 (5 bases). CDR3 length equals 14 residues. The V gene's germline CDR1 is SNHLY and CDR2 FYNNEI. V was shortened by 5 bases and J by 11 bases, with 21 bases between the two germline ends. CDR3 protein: CASSSGTEACMAFF. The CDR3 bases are TGTGCCAGCAGTTCCGGGACGGAGGCTTGTATGGCTTTCTTT.

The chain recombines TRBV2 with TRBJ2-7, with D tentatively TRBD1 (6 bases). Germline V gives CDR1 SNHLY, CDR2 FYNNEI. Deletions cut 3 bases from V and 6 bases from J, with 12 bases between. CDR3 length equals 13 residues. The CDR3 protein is CASSDRARGEQYF. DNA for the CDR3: TGTGCCAGCAGTGACAGGGCCAGGGGCGAGCAGTACTTC.

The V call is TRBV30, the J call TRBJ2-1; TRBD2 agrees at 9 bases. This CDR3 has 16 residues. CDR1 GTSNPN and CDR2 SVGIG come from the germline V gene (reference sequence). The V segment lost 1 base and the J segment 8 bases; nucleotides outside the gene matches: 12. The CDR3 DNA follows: TGTGCCTGGAGTGCCCGCGGGGGCGGGAGGGCCCATGAGCAGTTCTTC. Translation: CAWSARGGGRAHEQFF.

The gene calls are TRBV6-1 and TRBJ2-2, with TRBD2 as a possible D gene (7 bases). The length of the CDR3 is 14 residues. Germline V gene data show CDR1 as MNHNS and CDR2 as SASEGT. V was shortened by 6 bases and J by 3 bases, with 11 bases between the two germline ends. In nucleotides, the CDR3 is TGTGCCAGCAGGTGGGGGGGCGACACCGGGGAGCTGTTTTTT. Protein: CASRWGGDTGELFF.

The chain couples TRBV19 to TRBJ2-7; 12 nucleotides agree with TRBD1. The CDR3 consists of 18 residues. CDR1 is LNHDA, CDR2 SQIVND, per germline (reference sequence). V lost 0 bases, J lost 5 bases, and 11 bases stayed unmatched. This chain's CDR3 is CASSIDLGRGTGGNEQYF. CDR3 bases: TGTGCCAGTAGTATAGATCTGGGGCGCGGGACAGGGGGCAACGAGCAGTACTTC.

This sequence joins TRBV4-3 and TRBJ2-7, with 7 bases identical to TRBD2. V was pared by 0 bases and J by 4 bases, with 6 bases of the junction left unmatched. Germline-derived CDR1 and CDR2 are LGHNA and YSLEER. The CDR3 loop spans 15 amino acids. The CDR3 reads CASSQDRLAEYEQYF. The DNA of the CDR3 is TGCGCCAGCAGCCAAGATAGGCTAGCGGAGTACGAGCAGTACTTC.

The CDR3 loop reads CARSIRLAVYNEQFF. DNA of the CDR3: TGTGCCAGAAGCATCAGACTAGCGGTTTACAATGAGCAGTTCTTC. This chain joins TRBV7-5 and TRBJ2-1; the table assigns TRBD2, which was not confirmed against the DNA. TRBV7-5 is shown as a pseudogene. This CDR3 spans 15 amino acids.

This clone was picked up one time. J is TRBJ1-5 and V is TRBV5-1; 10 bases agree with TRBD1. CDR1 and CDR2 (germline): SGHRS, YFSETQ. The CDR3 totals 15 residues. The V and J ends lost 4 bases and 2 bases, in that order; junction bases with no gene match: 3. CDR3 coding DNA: TGCGCCAGCAGCCCCGGACAGGGGGGCAATCAGCCCCAGCATTTT. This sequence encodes CASSPGQGGNQPQHF.

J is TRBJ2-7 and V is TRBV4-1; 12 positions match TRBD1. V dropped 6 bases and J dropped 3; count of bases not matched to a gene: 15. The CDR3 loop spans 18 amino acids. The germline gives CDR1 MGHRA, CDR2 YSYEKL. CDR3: CASRSTGTGGERDYEQYF. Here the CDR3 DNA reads TGCGCCAGCAGGAGTACCGGGACAGGGGGCGAAAGGGACTACGAGCAGTACTTC.

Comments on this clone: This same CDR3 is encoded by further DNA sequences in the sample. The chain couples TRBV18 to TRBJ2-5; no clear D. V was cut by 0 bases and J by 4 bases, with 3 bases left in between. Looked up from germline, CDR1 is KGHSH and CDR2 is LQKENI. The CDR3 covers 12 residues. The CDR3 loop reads CASSPPLETQYF. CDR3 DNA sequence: TGTGCCAGCTCACCACCCCTAGAGACCCAGTACTTC.

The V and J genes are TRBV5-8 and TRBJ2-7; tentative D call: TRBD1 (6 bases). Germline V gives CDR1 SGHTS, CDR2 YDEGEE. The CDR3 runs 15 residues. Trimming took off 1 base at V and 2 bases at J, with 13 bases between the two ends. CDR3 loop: CASSLSGTLAYEQYF. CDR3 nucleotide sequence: TGTGCCAGCAGCTTGTCCGGGACACTTGCCTACGAGCAGTACTTC.

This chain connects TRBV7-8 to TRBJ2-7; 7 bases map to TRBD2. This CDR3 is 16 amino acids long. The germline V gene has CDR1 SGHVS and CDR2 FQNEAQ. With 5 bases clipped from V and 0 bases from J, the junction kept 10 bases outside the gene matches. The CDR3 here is CASSPPGRGGSYEQYF. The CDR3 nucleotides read TGTGCCAGCAGCCCTCCCGGGCGCGGGGGCTCCTACGAGCAGTACTTC.